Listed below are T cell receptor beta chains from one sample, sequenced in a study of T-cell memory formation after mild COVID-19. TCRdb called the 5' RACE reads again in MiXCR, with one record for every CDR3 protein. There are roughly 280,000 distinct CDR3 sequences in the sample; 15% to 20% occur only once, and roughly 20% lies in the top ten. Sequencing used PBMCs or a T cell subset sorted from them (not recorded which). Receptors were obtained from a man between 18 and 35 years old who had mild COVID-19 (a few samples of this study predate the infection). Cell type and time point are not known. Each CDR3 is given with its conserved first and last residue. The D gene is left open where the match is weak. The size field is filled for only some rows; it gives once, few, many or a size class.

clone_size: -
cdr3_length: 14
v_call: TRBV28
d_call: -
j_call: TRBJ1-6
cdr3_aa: CASSPGRRSSPLHF
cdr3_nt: TGTGCCAGCAGTCCCGGACGAAGGAGTTCACCCCTCCACTTT

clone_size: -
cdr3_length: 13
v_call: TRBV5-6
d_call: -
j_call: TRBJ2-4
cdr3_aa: CASSLGVTGTSYF
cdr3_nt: TGTGCCAGCAGCCTTGGGGTAACCGGGACATCGTACTTC

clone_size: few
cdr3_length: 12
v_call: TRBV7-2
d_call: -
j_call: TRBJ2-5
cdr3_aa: CASSLGYETQYF
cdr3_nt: TGTGCCAGCAGCTTAGGTTACGAGACCCAGTACTTC

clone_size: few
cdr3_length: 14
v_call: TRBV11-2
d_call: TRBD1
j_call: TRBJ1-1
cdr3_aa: CASSRDRTNTEAFF
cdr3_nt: TGTGCCAGCAGCCGGGACAGAACGAACACTGAAGCTTTCTTT

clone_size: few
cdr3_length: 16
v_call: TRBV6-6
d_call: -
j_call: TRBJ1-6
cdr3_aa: CASSLGIGSYNSPLHF
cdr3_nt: TGTGCCAGCAGTTTGGGGATAGGCTCCTATAATTCACCCCTCCACTTT

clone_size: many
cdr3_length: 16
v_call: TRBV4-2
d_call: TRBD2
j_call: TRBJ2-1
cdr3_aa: CASSLETSGEYNEQFF
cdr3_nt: TGTGCCAGCAGCCTTGAGACTAGCGGGGAATACAATGAGCAGTTCTTC

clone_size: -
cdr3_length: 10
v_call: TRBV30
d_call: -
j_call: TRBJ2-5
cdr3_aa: CAWSKTTQYF
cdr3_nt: TGTGCCTGGAGTAAAACGACCCAGTACTTC

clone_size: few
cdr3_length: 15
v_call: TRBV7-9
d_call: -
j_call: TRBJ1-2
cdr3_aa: CASRPKTSGGYGYTF
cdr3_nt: TGTGCCAGCAGGCCAAAAACGAGCGGTGGCTATGGCTACACCTTC

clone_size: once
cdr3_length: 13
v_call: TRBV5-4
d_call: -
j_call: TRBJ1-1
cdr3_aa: CASSLYLNTEAFF
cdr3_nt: TGTGCCAGCAGCTTGTATTTGAACACTGAAGCTTTCTTT

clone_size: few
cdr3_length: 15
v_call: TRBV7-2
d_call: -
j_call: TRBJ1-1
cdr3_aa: CASSFHFGRATEAFF
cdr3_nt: TGTGCCAGCAGCTTTCATTTCGGCCGGGCCACTGAAGCTTTCTTT

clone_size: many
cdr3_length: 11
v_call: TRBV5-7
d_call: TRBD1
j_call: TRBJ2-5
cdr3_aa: CASYRGRIQYF
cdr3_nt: TGTGCCAGCTACAGGGGAAGGATCCAGTACTTC

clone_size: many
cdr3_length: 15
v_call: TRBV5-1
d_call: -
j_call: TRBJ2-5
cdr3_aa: CASSLGGGLQETQYF
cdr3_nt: TGCGCCAGCAGCTTGGGAGGGGGTCTCCAAGAGACCCAGTACTTC

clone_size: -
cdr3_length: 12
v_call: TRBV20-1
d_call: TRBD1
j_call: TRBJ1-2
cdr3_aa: CSAGTGVDGYTF
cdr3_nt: TGCAGTGCTGGGACAGGGGTGGATGGCTACACCTTC

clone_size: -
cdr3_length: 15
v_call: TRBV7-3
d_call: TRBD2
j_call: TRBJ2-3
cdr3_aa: CASSAGDHPTDTQYF
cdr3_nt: TGTGCCAGCAGCGCGGGGGACCACCCCACAGATACGCAGTATTTT

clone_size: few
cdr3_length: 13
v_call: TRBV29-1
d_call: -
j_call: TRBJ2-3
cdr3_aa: CSVERTVEDTQYF
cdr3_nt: TGCAGCGTCGAGAGGACAGTAGAAGATACGCAGTATTTT

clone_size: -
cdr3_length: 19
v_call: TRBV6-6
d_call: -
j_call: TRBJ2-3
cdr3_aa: CASSYSFVGMIVRTDTQYF
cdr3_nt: TGTGCCAGCAGTTACTCTTTTGTTGGGATGATAGTTCGCACAGATACGCAGTATTTT